These 6 T cell receptor beta chains originate from one sample sequenced in a study of vaccination effects on CD4 cells after COVID-19. Generated by immunoSEQ multiplex PCR, the TCRdb table keeps only in-frame clones and is missing some. The profile shows about 55,000 clones, roughly 70% of them singletons. Under the ViraFEST assay, PBMC were stimulated with viral peptide pools so that antigen-specific CD4+ T cells expanded. Sequencing was performed afterwards. Investigators separated out CD4+ T cells once about eleven days of culture had passed. According to the study, vaccine recipients showed no prior SARS-CoV-2 infection and negative nucleocapsid antibodies. Their antigens remain unidentified. Sequenced material: CD4+ T cells from PBMCs cultured with SARS-CoV-2 spike peptides, taken before COVID-19 vaccination. The receptor source for this set is a human donor who received a COVID-19 vaccine.

This clone was counted a few times. The chain couples TRBV11-2 to TRBJ2-3; 10 positions match TRBD2. The CDR3 covers 18 residues. V lost 5 bases and J lost 2; bases outside the gene matches: 13. The germline V gene has CDR1 SGHAT and CDR2 FQNNGV. The CDR3 sequence: CASSPPWGLARSTDTQYF. In DNA, the CDR3 is TGTGCCAGCAGCCCCCCTTGGGGACTAGCGAGGTCCACAGATACGCAGTATTTT.

This clone was seen just once. The rearrangement joins TRBV3-1 (or the pseudogene TRBV3-2) to TRBJ2-7; no reliable D call. Trimming took off 2 bases at V and 1 base at J, with 12 bases between the two ends. Germline V gene sequence: CDR1 LGHDT, CDR2 YNNKEL (reference sequence). The CDR3 loop spans 15 amino acids. CDR3 DNA sequence: TGTGCCAGCAGCCAAAGGGCCATTATGTCCTACGAGCAGTACTTC. This encodes CASSQRAIMSYEQYF.

This clone has only a few counts. The rearrangement joins TRBV7-2 to TRBJ1-1; 11 positions match TRBD1. Germline V lookup: CDR1 SGHTA, CDR2 FQGNSA. V shed 5 bases and J 4 bases; nucleotides not matched to a gene: 6. The CDR3 is 15 amino acids. CDR3 in amino acids: CASSRTGTGGTEAFF. In DNA form, the CDR3 reads TGTGCCAGCAGCAGAACCGGGACAGGGGGCACTGAAGCTTTCTTT.

V gene TRBV28 combines with J gene TRBJ2-7; 9 bases are a match to TRBD1. The V and J ends lost 4 bases and 2 bases, in that order; junction bases with no gene match: 9. This CDR3 has 16 residues. Germline V CDR1 and CDR2: MDHEN, SYDVKM. CDR3 nucleotide sequence: TGTGCCAGCAGTTCTCCGCGGGACAGGGTAACCTACGAGCAGTACTTC. Protein product: CASSSPRDRVTYEQYF.

The chain employs TRBV10-3 and TRBJ2-1; D ambiguous. Germline V gives CDR1 ENHRY, CDR2 SYGVKD. Trimming cost V 4 bases and J 5 bases, with 15 bases left between them. CDR3 size: 15 residues. The DNA for the CDR3 is TGTGCCATCAGTGCCTGGCCGGCCAACGACAATGAGCAGTTCTTC. This codes for CAISAWPANDNEQFF.

V and J are TRBV10-3 and TRBJ2-3; TRBD1 aligns across 7 bases. Germline assignment: CDR1 ENHRY and CDR2 SYGVKD. The CDR3 sequence is 17 residues long. V trimming: 0 bases; J trimming: 3 bases; junction bases outside the gene matches: 9. The CDR3 nucleotides are TGTGCCATCAGTGAGTCGGGGAGACAGGGACCAACAGATACGCAGTATTTT. As protein: CAISESGRQGPTDTQYF.